Presented here are 10 T cell receptor beta chains from one specimen sequenced in a study of graft-versus-host responses after intestinal transplantation. Profiled with immunoSEQ multiplex PCR; TCRdb holds only in-frame clones, not every one. The sample lists 30,000 to 50,000 clones, more than 90% occurring once. No cognate antigen is known for these TCRs. Sequences were derived from unstimulated CD8+ T cells sorted from spleen or lymph node cells, sampled before transplant. All receptors come from a human donor who was the organ donor for an intestinal transplant.

This sequence joins TRBV7-9 and TRBJ2-5; TRBD1 matches at 7 bases. From germline, CDR1 is SEHNR and CDR2 FQNEAQ (reference sequence). Losses at the gene ends were 5 bases for V and 5 bases for J; bases not matched to a gene: 5. CDR3 length: 13 amino acids. The CDR3 sequence: CASSPTGVETQYF. The CDR3 region has the DNA TGTGCCAGCAGCCCAACAGGGGTCGAGACCCAGTACTTC.

In its sample, this clone was seen once. This sequence joins TRBV4-1 and TRBJ2-7; tentative D call: TRBD2 (7 bases). V lost 0 bases and J lost 3, with 15 bases in between. Germline V gene sequence: CDR1 MGHRA, CDR2 YSYEKL. The CDR3 is 16 amino acids. Here the CDR3 reads CASSQDARGRSYEQYF. The CDR3 nucleotides are TGCGCCAGCAGCCAAGATGCGCGGGGGCGAAGCTACGAGCAGTACTTC.

About this clone: The same CDR3 also results from other DNA sequences found in this sample. The chain has TRBV9 and TRBJ2-7; D is unresolved. The CDR3 has 14 amino acids. V was pared by 0 bases and J by 0 bases, with 7 bases between. CDR1 and CDR2 from the germline V gene are SGDLS and YYNGEE. The CDR3 DNA sequence: TGTGCCAGCAGCGTAGTGGGCAGCTCCTACGAGCAGTACTTC. As protein: CASSVVGSSYEQYF.

This sequence joins TRBV7-8 and TRBJ1-5; 8 bases fit TRBD1. V trimming: 4 bases; J trimming: 5 bases; junction bases outside the gene matches: 4. Germline lookup yields CDR1 SGHVS and CDR2 FQNEAQ. CDR3 length equals 14 residues. This CDR3 reads CASSSSGGHQPQHF. The CDR3, as DNA: TGTGCCAGCAGCTCGTCAGGGGGCCATCAGCCCCAGCATTTT.

This clone was detected only a few times. The chain combines TRBV21-1 with TRBJ2-1; the DNA was not compared with TRBD1, the D call given in the table. TRBV21-1 is labeled a pseudogene. CDR3 length equals 15 residues. This CDR3 is CASNSGRDSYNEQFF. The CDR3 bases are TGTGCCAGCAATTCCGGTCGGGACAGCTACAATGAGCAGTTCTTC.

This chain connects TRBV2 to TRBJ2-7; the D is unclear. V lost 3 bases and J 4 bases, leaving 4 bases between the germline ends. The CDR3 is 11 residues long. Germline CDR1 is SNHLY and CDR2 is FYNNEI. In DNA, the CDR3 is TGTGCCAGCAGTGACGCGTACGAGCAGTACTTC. Protein: CASSDAYEQYF.

This clone was observed a handful of times. This rearrangement joins TRBV19 to TRBJ2-7, with TRBD2 matching 9 bases. The CDR3 is 18 residues long. CDR1 is LNHDA, CDR2 SQIVND, per germline (reference sequence). The V segment lost 3 bases and the J segment 3 bases; nucleotides outside the gene matches: 15. The CDR3 region is CASSIGTSGPWGGYEQYF. As DNA, the CDR3 is TGTGCCAGTAGTATTGGAACTAGCGGGCCTTGGGGTGGCTACGAGCAGTACTTC.

This clone was picked up one time. J is TRBJ1-5 and V is TRBV4-1; tentatively, D is TRBD1 (5 bases). The length of the CDR3 is 16 residues. The V end was cut by 0 bases, the J end by 5 bases, with 14 bases between. Germline CDR1 and CDR2: MGHRA and YSYEKL. The CDR3 DNA reads TGCGCCAGCAGCCAAGAATCAGGAGGGGTAGATCAGCCCCAGCATTTT. Translating gives CASSQESGGVDQPQHF.

In DNA form, the CDR3 reads TGCAGCGTTTACACCTACGAGCAGTACTTC. Translated: CSVYTYEQYF. The gene calls are TRBV29-1 and TRBJ2-7; no clear D. The CDR3 totals 10 residues. Trimming shortened V by 5 bases and J by 2 bases, and 4 bases separated the two germline ends. The germline gives CDR1 SQVTM, CDR2 ANQGSEA.

The chain employs TRBV2 and TRBJ2-7; 8 nucleotides agree with TRBD1. This CDR3 has 18 amino acids. Germline V gives CDR1 SNHLY, CDR2 FYNNEI. The J segment lost 3 bases and the V segment lost 10 bases, leaving 23 bases of the junction unmatched. The CDR3 nucleotides read TGTGCCATCGCTATTATGATAAGCAGGGGGCTGTGGAACTACGAGCAGTACTTC. It is translated as CAIAIMISRGLWNYEQYF.